One sample yielded the 28 T cell receptor beta chains listed below, sequenced in a study of beta chain features in type 1 diabetes. Every bit of the isolated RNA underwent reverse transcription, so sequencing read expressed TCRB transcripts. Profiled with immunoSEQ multiplex PCR; TCRdb holds only in-frame clones, not every one. The sample has just over 600,000 clones, about 16% seen once. What was sequenced was naive CD4+ T cells from blood. Source of these receptors: a man in his late teens or twenties in good health.

This clone appeared a few times. The chain couples TRBV2 to TRBJ2-5; D not certain. Germline CDR1 reads SNHLY; CDR2 reads FYNNEI. The CDR3 length is 15 residues. Trimming shortened V by 2 bases and J by 6 bases, and 16 bases separated the two germline ends. The CDR3 sequence is CASSERWTALKTQYF. Here the CDR3 DNA reads TGTGCCAGCAGTGAAAGGTGGACGGCCTTGAAGACCCAGTACTTC.

The chain employs TRBV5-1 and TRBJ1-3; 8 bases map to TRBD1. From germline, CDR1 is SGHRS and CDR2 YFSETQ. This CDR3 spans 15 amino acids. V was clipped by 1 base and J by 3 bases; unmatched bases: 3. The CDR3 is CASSLTGGYGNTIYF. The CDR3 region has the DNA TGCGCCAGCAGCTTGACAGGGGGATATGGAAACACCATATATTTT.

This chain connects TRBV18 to TRBJ1-6; D might be TRBD1 (6 bases). Deletions cut 3 bases from V and 5 bases from J, with 14 bases between. This CDR3 spans 16 amino acids. Germline assignment: CDR1 KGHSH and CDR2 LQKENI. The CDR3 is CASSPYSQGNNSPLHF. In nucleotides, the CDR3 is TGTGCCAGCTCACCGTACTCACAGGGAAATAATTCACCCCTCCACTTT.

In DNA, the CDR3 is TGTGCCAGCAGCTTGTCTAGCGGGGGGGCAGATACGCAGTATTTT. It codes for CASSLSSGGADTQYF. The chain employs TRBV7-3 and TRBJ2-3; 12 bases match TRBD2. V trimming: 3 bases; J trimming: 4 bases; junction bases outside the gene matches: 2. CDR3 size: 15 residues. The germline CDR1 and CDR2 sequences are SGHTA and FQGTGA.

This clone was observed a few times. The chain has TRBV5-1 and TRBJ2-7, with 9 bases lining up with TRBD1. The CDR3 length is 17 residues. V dropped 0 bases and J dropped 1; count of bases not matched to a gene: 8. Per the germline V gene, CDR1 is SGHRS and CDR2 is YFSETQ. This CDR3 is CASSLGRDRVGSYEQYF. The CDR3 coding sequence is TGCGCCAGCAGCTTGGGCCGGGACAGGGTTGGTTCCTACGAGCAGTACTTC.

This clone turned up a few times. V is TRBV7-9 and J is TRBJ2-7; 7 nucleotides match TRBD1. CDR1 is SEHNR, CDR2 FQNEAQ, per germline (reference sequence). The CDR3 consists of 12 residues. Trimming removed 5 bases from V and 5 bases from J; junction bases left unmatched: 3. The CDR3 DNA sequence: TGTGCCAGCAGCCAGACAGGGAACGAGCAGTACTTC. This sequence encodes CASSQTGNEQYF. Drawing the rest from reference TRBV7-9 and TRBJ2-7, the complete variable domain is DTGVSQNPRHKITKRGQNVTFRCDPISEHNRLYWYRQTLGQGPEFLTYFQNEAQLEKSRLLSDRFSAERPKGSFSTLEIQRTEQGDSAMYLCASSQTGNEQYFGPGTRLTVT.

The rearrangement uses TRBV28 and TRBJ1-2; D is unresolved. The CDR3 runs 14 residues. Germline CDR1 reads MDHEN; CDR2 reads SYDVKM. V lost 4 bases, J lost 8 bases, and 17 bases lay in between. This CDR3 is CASSSRRESGGYTF. DNA for the CDR3: TGTGCCAGCAGTTCCCGACGGGAGAGTGGGGGCTACACCTTC.

This clone was seen a few times. The chain joins TRBV5-1 to TRBJ2-7; D unresolved. The CDR3 spans 13 residues. Germline-derived CDR1 and CDR2 are SGHRS and YFSETQ. Between the trimmed V and J ends, which lost 6 bases and 1 base, there was a span of 11 bases. The CDR3 spells CASIENRSYEQYF. In nucleotides, the CDR3 is TGCGCCAGCATAGAAAACCGTTCCTACGAGCAGTACTTC.

This chain joins TRBV10-3 and TRBJ2-5; TRBD2 agrees at 7 bases. V dropped 6 bases and J dropped 7; count of bases not matched to a gene: 11. The germline V gene has CDR1 ENHRY and CDR2 SYGVKD. This CDR3 is built from 14 residues. The CDR3 sequence is CAIRGVLATGTQYF. The CDR3 DNA follows: TGTGCCATCAGAGGGGTACTAGCGACGGGGACCCAGTACTTC.

V and J are TRBV28 and TRBJ1-2; 8 bases match TRBD1. Per the germline V gene, CDR1 is MDHEN and CDR2 is SYDVKM. The CDR3 has 14 residues. Trimming at V came to 8 bases and at J to 5 bases, leaving 10 bases not matched to a gene. CDR3 amino acids: CASGWTGRAYGYTF. CDR3 DNA: TGTGCCAGCGGGTGGACAGGGCGCGCTTATGGCTACACCTTC.

The rearrangement links TRBV5-1 to TRBJ2-7; 7 bases line up with TRBD2. With V trimmed by 4 bases and J by 2 bases, 3 bases remained unmatched. The CDR3 is made up of 13 amino acids. CDR1 and CDR2 from the germline V gene are SGHRS and YFSETQ. The CDR3 spells CASSPSGPYEQYF. In DNA form, the CDR3 reads TGCGCCAGCAGCCCTAGCGGACCCTACGAGCAGTACTTC.

The count of this clone is one. One end of the junction fails to match germline, which may point to a read error. The chain joins TRBV4-2 to TRBJ1-3; D is unclear. The CDR3 extends over 13 amino acids. CDR1 and CDR2 from the germline V gene are LGHNA and YNFKEQ. The CDR3 DNA sequence: TGTGTCAGCAGCCCCGAGTCTGGAAACACCATATATTTT. Translation gives CVSSPESGNTIYF.

A few counts support this clone. V and J are TRBV5-6 and TRBJ1-1, with D hard to call. Germline CDR1 reads SGHDT; CDR2 reads YYEEEE. Between the trimmed V and J ends, which lost 3 bases and 4 bases, there was a span of 7 bases. The CDR3 totals 12 residues. In nucleotides, the CDR3 is TGTGCCAGCAGCTCTCTGGCCACTGAAGCTTTCTTT. Encoded protein: CASSSLATEAFF. The full variable domain, completed using reference TRBV5-6 and TRBJ1-1, is DAGVTQSPTHLIKTRGQQVTLRCSPKSGHDTVSWYQQALGQGPQFIFQYYEEEERQRGNFPDRFSGHQFPNYSSELNVNALLLGDSALYLCASSSLATEAFFGQGTRLTVV.

This clone was counted a few times. The rearrangement uses TRBV5-1 and TRBJ2-5, with D unresolved. Germline V gives CDR1 SGHRS, CDR2 YFSETQ. The CDR3 length is 14 residues. V was cut by 5 bases and J by 1 base, with 12 bases left in between. CDR3: CASRTQNLQETQYF. The DNA of the CDR3 is TGCGCCAGCAGGACACAGAACCTCCAAGAGACCCAGTACTTC.

This clone has a handful of counts. J is TRBJ1-1 and V is TRBV28, with 8 bases that match TRBD1. The germline CDR1 and CDR2 sequences are MDHEN and SYDVKM. This CDR3 spans 15 amino acids. Trimming took 4 bases from V and 1 from J; bases not matched to a gene: 5. The CDR3 sequence is CASSSFGTGNTEAFF. DNA of the CDR3: TGTGCCAGCAGTTCCTTCGGGACAGGGAACACTGAAGCTTTCTTT.

This clone was observed a few times. The chain joins TRBV29-1 to TRBJ2-1, with 7 bases fitting TRBD2. V was clipped by 6 bases and J by 0 bases; unmatched bases: 5. CDR1 and CDR2 (germline): SQVTM, ANQGSEA. The CDR3 consists of 14 residues. CDR3 nucleotide sequence: TGCAGCGTATCTAGCGGAAACTCCTACAATGAGCAGTTCTTC. It codes for CSVSSGNSYNEQFF.

The CDR3 DNA sequence: TGTGCCTGGAGGGGGGACAGTTGGTACTCCTACGAGCAGTACTTC. Residues: CAWRGDSWYSYEQYF. V gene TRBV30 combines with J gene TRBJ2-7; 7 nucleotides line up with TRBD1. J was trimmed by 0 bases and V by 3 bases; bases with no gene match: 8. CDR1 is GTSNPN and CDR2 is SVGIG in the germline V gene (reference sequence). The CDR3 is 15 amino acids.

The rearrangement links TRBV9 to TRBJ2-3; 9 bases line up with TRBD2. The length of the CDR3 is 15 residues. V was pared by 4 bases and J by 2 bases, with 5 bases of the junction left unmatched. CDR1 and CDR2 from the germline V gene are SGDLS and YYNGEE. The CDR3 DNA reads TGTGCCAGCAGCAAGAGCGGGGGGAACACAGATACGCAGTATTTT. This gives the protein CASSKSGGNTDTQYF.

The gene calls are TRBV19 and TRBJ2-1; either TRBD1 or TRBD2 may supply D (6 bases each). V was clipped by 4 bases and J by 6 bases, with 19 bases between them. Germline CDR1 is LNHDA and CDR2 is SQIVND (reference sequence). The CDR3 has 16 residues. CDR3 region: CASSTPGGARGNEQFF. DNA of the CDR3: TGTGCCAGTAGTACTCCCGGGGGCGCCAGGGGCAATGAGCAGTTCTTC.

This clone was found a few times. The rearrangement uses TRBV6-4 and TRBJ1-1; D gene unclear. The CDR3 totals 15 residues. Germline loops: CDR1 MRHNA, CDR2 SNTAGT. The V and J ends lost 2 bases and 1 base respectively, with 11 bases between them. The CDR3 DNA follows: TGTGCCAGCAGTGACAGGGCAGGAGGGAACACTGAAGCTTTCTTT. This gives the protein CASSDRAGGNTEAFF.

This chain joins TRBV30 and TRBJ1-4; TRBD1 aligns across 8 bases. The CDR3 contains 15 residues. Trimming at V came to 3 bases and at J to 7 bases, leaving 10 bases not matched to a gene. Germline CDR1 is GTSNPN and CDR2 is SVGIG (reference sequence). The CDR3 nucleotides are TGTGCCTGGAGGTTGACAGGGGCAATGGGTGAAAAACTGTTTTTT. As protein: CAWRLTGAMGEKLFF.

V usage is TRBV7-9 and J usage is TRBJ1-2; unclear D gene. Germline values: CDR1 SEHNR, CDR2 FQNEAQ (reference sequence). With 3 bases removed from V and 5 bases from J, the gap between germline ends came to 7 bases. This CDR3 spans 12 amino acids. Here the CDR3 reads CASSFGGYGYTF. Written as DNA, the CDR3 is TGTGCCAGCAGCTTTGGAGGGTATGGCTACACCTTC.

The genes are TRBV5-1 and TRBJ2-2; D gene ambiguous. The V end lost 6 bases, the J end lost 1 base, and 7 bases lay between the germline ends. Germline-derived CDR1 and CDR2 are SGHRS and YFSETQ. The CDR3 runs to 13 residues. The CDR3 sequence: CASNPGNTGELFF. As DNA, the CDR3 is TGCGCCAGCAATCCTGGGAACACCGGGGAGCTGTTTTTT.

The chain has TRBV27 and TRBJ1-5; the match to TRBD1 covers 11 bases. The CDR3 is 16 residues long. Germline V CDR1 and CDR2: MNHEY, SMNVEV (reference sequence). Germline trimming cut 2 bases from V and 2 bases from J; bases unmatched to any gene: 2. The CDR3 coding sequence is TGTGCCAGCAGTTTAGGACAGGGGGCTGGCAATCAGCCCCAGCATTTT. This gives the protein CASSLGQGAGNQPQHF.

This rearrangement joins TRBV7-3 to TRBJ2-1; perhaps TRBD2 as D (5 bases). The V gene's germline CDR1 is SGHTA and CDR2 FQGTGA. The V and J ends lost 5 bases and 3 bases respectively, with 14 bases between them. This CDR3 has 15 residues. CDR3 in amino acids: CASSTTRSYYNEQFF. DNA for the CDR3: TGTGCCAGCAGCACTACTAGAAGTTACTACAATGAGCAGTTCTTC. Full variable domain (remainder filled in from reference TRBV7-3 and TRBJ2-1): GAGVSQTPSNKVTEKGKYVELRCDPISGHTALYWYRQSLGQGPEFLIYFQGTGAADDSGLPNDRFFAVRPEGSVSTLKIQRTERGDSAVYLCASSTTRSYYNEQFFGPGTRLTVL.

The chain uses TRBV27 and TRBJ1-2; D uncertain. Germline V lookup: CDR1 MNHEY, CDR2 SMNVEV (reference sequence). CDR3 size: 18 residues. Trimming shortened V by 5 bases and J by 8 bases, and 30 bases separated the two germline ends. CDR3 in amino acids: CASSPFSLTLLNVLGYTF. The CDR3 DNA is TGTGCCAGCAGTCCATTCAGTCTCACCCTATTAAATGTCTTAGGCTACACCTTC.

This clone came up a few times. The CDR3 here is CASSLRTGGTDTQYF. The CDR3 region has the DNA TGTGCCAGCAGCTTACGGACAGGTGGTACAGATACGCAGTATTTT. The chain uses TRBV6-5 and TRBJ2-3, with 7 nucleotides matching TRBD1. The CDR3 has 15 residues. With 6 bases clipped from V and 3 bases from J, the junction kept 9 bases outside the gene matches. Germline V gene data show CDR1 as MNHEY and CDR2 as SVGAGI.

V gene TRBV6-6 combines with J gene TRBJ1-1; D ambiguous. CDR3 length: 16 amino acids. CDR1 and CDR2 from the germline V gene are MNHNY and SVGAGI (reference sequence). The V end lost 0 bases, the J end lost 4 bases, and 15 bases lay between the germline ends. CDR3 nucleotides: TGTGCCAGCAGTTACTCGGGCATTCGGGCAGTCACTGAAGCTTTCTTT. Translating gives CASSYSGIRAVTEAFF.